This TCR beta chain was profiled in a study of T cells in localized non-small cell lung cancer. Germline V gene data show CDR1 as GTSNPN and CDR2 as SVGIG (reference sequence). The CDR3 is made up of 13 amino acids. The V end lost 1 base, the J end lost 7 bases, and 13 bases lay between the germline ends. Assay used: immunoSEQ multiplex PCR; TCRdb lists only in-frame clones, some missing. The sample comprises roughly 53,000 clones, over 80% of which are singletons, and about a sixth rests with the top ten. The source of this sequence is a man between 35 and 75 years old with stage III lung adenocarcinoma. The sequenced sample was peripheral blood mononuclear cells, obtained before any cancer treatment. The chain recombines TRBV30 with TRBJ2-5; possibly TRBD1 for D (6 bases). The CDR3 is CAWSESKQGTQYF. In DNA, the CDR3 is TGTGCCTGGAGTGAGTCTAAACAGGGGACCCAGTACTTC.